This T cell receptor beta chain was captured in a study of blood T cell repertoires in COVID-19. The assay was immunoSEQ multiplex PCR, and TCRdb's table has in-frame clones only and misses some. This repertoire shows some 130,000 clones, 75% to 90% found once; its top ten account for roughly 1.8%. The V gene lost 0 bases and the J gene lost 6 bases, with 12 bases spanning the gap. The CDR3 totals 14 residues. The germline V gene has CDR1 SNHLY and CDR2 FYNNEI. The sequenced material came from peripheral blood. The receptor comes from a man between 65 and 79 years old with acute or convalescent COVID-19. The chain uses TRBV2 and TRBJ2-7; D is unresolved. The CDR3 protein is CASSEALVSPEQYF. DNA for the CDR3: TGTGCCAGCAGTGAAGCCTTAGTGAGTCCCGAGCAGTACTTC.